This T cell receptor beta chain came from a study of blood T cells in healthy people across ages. Findings of the study overall: Unsorted PBMCs prevented conclusive naive versus antigen-experienced comparison.

This clonotype was found a few times. Its antigen remains unknown. One end of the junction does not line up with germline, which may come from a read error. A sample-barcoded 5' primer and a J-beta primer mix were used in a second PCR of about 7 to 12 cycles. TCRdb reprocessed the 5' RACE reads with MiXCR, giving one entry per CDR3 protein. The data hold roughly 2 million distinct CDR3 sequences, with around half observed a single time. The CDR3 contains 15 residues. Germline V gene sequence: CDR1 MDHEN, CDR2 SYDVKM. Sequencing was done on a sample of blood. This TCR came from a woman in her 40s in good health. The gene calls are TRBV28 and TRBJ1-6; 7 nucleotides agree with TRBD1. CDR3 amino acids: CACSTEGRGRSPLHF. The CDR3 DNA reads as TGTGCCTGCAGTACCGAGGGGAGGGGGCGATCACCCCTCCACTTT.